Following are 6 T cell receptor beta chains from one sample sequenced in a study of control samples from healthy donors and cancer patients. TCRdb keeps only in-frame clones here, not all; method: immunoSEQ multiplex PCR. Of some 150,000 clones in the sample, 80% to 95% were seen once. Sequences were obtained from blood. These receptor sequences come from a man between 25 and 39 years old in good health.

The chain uses TRBV27 and TRBJ1-5; D uncertain. The CDR3 extends over 16 amino acids. Germline CDR1 is MNHEY and CDR2 is SMNVEV (reference sequence). V was trimmed by 6 bases and J by 3 bases, leaving 18 bases between them. The CDR3: CASSLDSAGTNQPQHF. The DNA for the CDR3 is TGTGCCAGCAGCCTTGATTCTGCAGGTACCAATCAGCCCCAGCATTTT.

The V gene is TRBV6-2 or TRBV6-3, the J gene TRBJ2-7; 7 positions agree with TRBD1. Trimming removed 6 bases from V and 3 bases from J; junction bases left unmatched: 11. Germline CDR1 is MNHEY and CDR2 is SVGEGT. The CDR3 is 15 residues long. In nucleotides, the CDR3 is TGTGCCAGCAGCTCTTCTAGAAGGGGGCTCTACGAGCAGTACTTC. It yields the protein CASSSSRRGLYEQYF.

V and J are TRBV7-2 and TRBJ2-5, with 7 nucleotides matching TRBD2. V trimming: 1 base; J trimming: 5 bases; junction bases outside the gene matches: 7. Germline V gene lookup returns CDR1 SGHTA and CDR2 FQGNSA. The CDR3 covers 15 residues. DNA of the CDR3: TGTGCCAGCAGCTTAGGGGGGGGGTCGTCGGAGACCCAGTACTTC. It encodes CASSLGGGSSETQYF.

The chain recombines TRBV28 with TRBJ1-6; a weak D match, TRBD1 (5 bases). The germline CDR1 and CDR2 sequences are MDHEN and SYDVKM. V was pared by 5 bases and J by 7 bases, with 9 bases between. The CDR3 has 13 amino acids. The CDR3 coding sequence is TGTGCCAGCAGTCCGGGGGTAAATTCACCCCTCCACTTT. This codes for CASSPGVNSPLHF.

This clone was recorded only once. V usage is TRBV25-1 and J usage is TRBJ1-2, with D tentatively TRBD1 (5 bases). The CDR3 runs 16 residues. Germline V lookup: CDR1 MGHDK, CDR2 SYGVNS. V lost 2 bases, J lost 3 bases, and 16 bases lay in between. The CDR3 nucleotides read TGTGCCAGCAGTGAAAGAAAGGAGTGGGGGGACTATGGCTACACCTTC. This translates into CASSERKEWGDYGYTF.

V and J are TRBV5-1 and TRBJ1-1; 10 positions match TRBD1. This CDR3 region has 17 residues. Trimming removed 4 bases from V and 0 bases from J; junction bases left unmatched: 9. Germline assignment: CDR1 SGHRS and CDR2 YFSETQ. CDR3 in amino acids: CASSLRQGATLNTEAFF. The CDR3 nucleotides are TGCGCCAGCAGCCTAAGACAGGGGGCGACTCTGAACACTGAAGCTTTCTTT.